The 25 T cell receptor beta chains below all came from one sample that was sequenced in a study of technical replicates of blood from several donors. Clones were sequenced by immunoSEQ multiplex PCR, and TCRdb holds only the in-frame ones, with some missing. The repertoire has tens of thousands of clones, 75% to 95% of them found once; the top ten carry about 0.36%. Sequencing was performed on T cells isolated from PBMCs. The receptors derive from a human donor in good health. Some clones in this sample may be carry-over from other donors' samples.

This clone was observed a single time. The rearrangement uses TRBV7-9 and TRBJ2-7, with TRBD1 identical over 7 bases. The CDR3 spans 14 residues. Per germline, CDR1 SEHNR and CDR2 FQNEAQ (reference sequence). Trimming cost V 6 bases and J 6 bases; bases outside gene matches: 11. CDR3: CASSRGEGAVEQYF. The CDR3 DNA reads TGTGCCAGCAGTAGGGGCGAGGGGGCCGTCGAGCAGTACTTC.

This chain uses TRBV9 with TRBJ2-5, with D maybe TRBD1 (6 bases). Trimming pared 4 bases from V and 2 bases from J, leaving 9 bases between. Germline loops: CDR1 SGDLS, CDR2 YYNGEE. The CDR3 sequence is 13 residues long. CDR3 nucleotides: TGTGCCAGCAGCCCGAGGGGGCAAGAGACCCAGTACTTC. This encodes CASSPRGQETQYF.

The J gene is TRBJ1-2, the V gene TRBV5-4; D is possibly TRBD1 (5 bases). V was pared by 4 bases and J by 4 bases, with 11 bases between. The CDR3 totals 13 residues. Germline-derived CDR1 and CDR2 are SGHNT and YYREEE (reference sequence). Written as DNA, the CDR3 is TGTGCCAGCAGCGCCAGTCAGGGCTATGGCTACACCTTC. This gives the protein CASSASQGYGYTF.

The V and J genes are TRBV7-2 and TRBJ2-5; D remains unclear. V was shortened by 5 bases and J by 1 base, with 14 bases between the two germline ends. The CDR3 totals 15 residues. Per germline, CDR1 SGHTA and CDR2 FQGNSA. This CDR3 reads CASSPRDFGQETQYF. DNA for the CDR3: TGTGCCAGCAGCCCGCGTGATTTCGGCCAAGAGACCCAGTACTTC.

The J gene is TRBJ2-1, the V gene TRBV4-1; 8 bases line up with TRBD2. The CDR3 spans 16 residues. Losses at the gene ends were 1 base for V and 4 bases for J; bases not matched to a gene: 6. From germline, CDR1 is MGHRA and CDR2 YSYEKL. CDR3 bases: TGCGCCAGCAGCCAAGTAGGCGGGGGGCTTTACAATGAGCAGTTCTTC. As protein: CASSQVGGGLYNEQFF.

This chain links TRBV23-1 with TRBJ1-1; TRBD1 agrees at 10 bases. TRBV23-1 is placed among ORFs of uncertain function. V lost 4 bases and J lost 4; bases outside the gene matches: 6. This CDR3 comprises 15 residues. CDR3 DNA: TGCGCCAGCAGTCCGACCCGGACAGGGGGCACTGAAGCTTTCTTT. Translation gives CASSPTRTGGTEAFF.

The V and J genes are TRBV29-1 and TRBJ2-1; TRBD1 agrees at 12 bases. Germline CDR1 SQVTM, CDR2 ANQGSEA. The CDR3 runs 14 residues. V gave up 6 bases and J gave up 7 bases; unmatched junction bases: 7. CDR3 in amino acids: CSVGTGGPFNEQFF. CDR3 coding DNA: TGCAGCGTGGGGACAGGGGGCCCGTTTAATGAGCAGTTCTTC.

CDR3 residues: CASGLGGGNGELFF. CDR3 nucleotide sequence: TGTGCTAGTGGTTTGGGGGGGGGAAACGGGGAGCTGTTTTTT. The V gene is TRBV12-5, the J gene TRBJ2-2; 7 positions match TRBD2. The V gene end was trimmed by 1 base and the J gene end by 7 bases; junction bases not matched to a gene: 3. Germline CDR1 LGHNT, CDR2 FRNRAP. CDR3 length equals 14 residues.

This rearrangement joins TRBV4-1 to TRBJ2-7; maybe TRBD2 (6 bases). Germline-derived CDR1 and CDR2 are MGHRA and YSYEKL. The CDR3 consists of 14 residues. With 4 bases removed from V and 3 bases from J, the gap between germline ends came to 13 bases. CDR3 coding DNA: TGCGCCAGCAGCCCCGGGACTTCGATCTACGAGCAGTACTTC. Protein sequence: CASSPGTSIYEQYF.

The CDR3 is CASSLESSLYTQYF. The CDR3 DNA sequence: TGTGCCAGCAGCTTGGAGTCTAGCCTATATACGCAGTATTTT. V and J are TRBV5-6 and TRBJ2-3; a possible D gene is TRBD2 (5 bases). CDR1 and CDR2 from the germline V gene are SGHDT and YYEEEE. V was pared by 0 bases and J by 7 bases, with 12 bases between. The CDR3 is 14 residues long. The full variable domain, with the rest looked up from reference TRBV5-6 and TRBJ2-3, is DAGVTQSPTHLIKTRGQQVTLRCSPKSGHDTVSWYQQALGQGPQFIFQYYEEEERQRGNFPDRFSGHQFPNYSSELNVNALLLGDSALYLCASSLESSLYTQYFGPGTRLTVL.

The chain uses TRBV10-1 and TRBJ2-1, with TRBD2 matching over 8 bases. From germline, CDR1 is WNHNN and CDR2 SYGVQD (reference sequence). V lost 2 bases to trimming and J lost 4 bases; unmatched junction nucleotides: 7. This CDR3 has 16 residues. The CDR3, as DNA: TGCGCCAGCAGTGAGGGGAGCGGGGGAGATTACAATGAGCAGTTCTTC. Translating it yields CASSEGSGGDYNEQFF.

This chain connects TRBV6-5 to TRBJ1-2; no reliable D call. This CDR3 is built from 12 residues. The germline gives CDR1 MNHEY, CDR2 SVGAGI. V was clipped by 7 bases and J by 5 bases, with 11 bases between them. The CDR3 DNA reads as TGTGCCAGCAAGGAGTACAATTATGGCTACACCTTC. As protein: CASKEYNYGYTF.

About this clone itself: One junction end disagrees with the germline gene, perhaps due to a read error. In nucleotides, the CDR3 is TGCGCCAGCACCTTGTGGACAGAGACCGTCTATGGCTACACCTTC. Translated, it gives CASTLWTETVYGYTF. The rearrangement joins TRBV5-1 to TRBJ1-2, with a tentative D call TRBD1 (6 bases). This CDR3 contains 15 residues. The germline V gene encodes CDR1 SGHRS and CDR2 YFSETQ.

Only a few counts were recorded for this clone. V is TRBV2 and J is TRBJ1-2; tentatively, D is TRBD1 (5 bases). Trimming pared 7 bases from V and 3 bases from J, leaving 18 bases between. The CDR3 length is 15 residues. In germline, CDR1 is SNHLY, CDR2 FYNNEI. The CDR3 DNA sequence: TGTGCCAGCACCGAGGACATCGCCGCTTACTATGGCTACACCTTC. Its translation: CASTEDIAAYYGYTF.

A word on this clone: Other nucleotide sequences in the sample specify the same CDR3. The chain has TRBV29-1 and TRBJ1-1; D is possibly TRBD1 (5 bases). The CDR3 extends over 12 amino acids. Trimming pared 4 bases from V and 1 base from J, leaving 7 bases between. The V gene's germline CDR1 is SQVTM and CDR2 ANQGSEA. The CDR3 here is CSVGQGNTEAFF. The CDR3 region has the DNA TGCAGCGTTGGGCAGGGGAACACTGAAGCTTTCTTT.

The rearrangement joins TRBV15 to TRBJ1-2; a possible D gene is TRBD1 (6 bases). Germline V lookup: CDR1 LNHNV, CDR2 YYDKDF (reference sequence). The V gene lost 0 bases and the J gene lost 7 bases, with 18 bases spanning the gap. The length of the CDR3 is 16 residues. The CDR3 protein is CATSRDVPGHPFGYTF. The CDR3 region has the DNA TGTGCCACCAGCAGAGACGTACCGGGACACCCTTTTGGCTACACCTTC.

The chain joins TRBV9 to TRBJ2-2; 9 bases agree with TRBD1. The V and J ends lost 3 bases and 3 bases, in that order; junction bases with no gene match: 6. Per germline, CDR1 SGDLS and CDR2 YYNGEE. This CDR3 spans 16 amino acids. The DNA for the CDR3 is TGTGCCAGCAGCGCTCCGGGACAGGGATACACCGGGGAGCTGTTTTTT. Translation gives CASSAPGQGYTGELFF.

This chain uses TRBV5-6 with TRBJ2-7, with D perhaps matching TRBD2 (5 bases). Germline V CDR1 and CDR2: SGHDT, YYEEEE. The V gene lost 2 bases and the J gene lost 2 bases, with 14 bases spanning the gap. CDR3 length: 15 residues. The chain's CDR3 is CASSFTRGFTYEQYF. CDR3 bases: TGTGCCAGCAGCTTCACCCGCGGGTTTACCTACGAGCAGTACTTC.

V is TRBV10-1 and J is TRBJ1-1; D is ambiguous. CDR1 and CDR2 from the germline V gene are WNHNN and SYGVQD (reference sequence). Trimming stripped 0 bases from V and 7 bases from J, with 12 bases between. CDR3 length: 14 residues. For the CDR3, the DNA is TGCGCCAGCAGTGAGTCTCCAGGACTAAATGAAGCTTTCTTT. Its translation is CASSESPGLNEAFF.

The chain is built from TRBV7-9 and TRBJ2-5; 10 bases match TRBD2. Germline CDR1 and CDR2: SEHNR and FQNEAQ (reference sequence). The CDR3 is 14 residues long. The V and J ends lost 9 bases and 5 bases, in that order; junction bases with no gene match: 9. The CDR3 DNA reads as TGTGCCAGTGGGTCTAGCGGGGGAGGGGAGACCCAGTACTTC. It is translated as CASGSSGGGETQYF.

V is TRBV2 and J is TRBJ1-2; no reliable D call. Looked up from germline, CDR1 is SNHLY and CDR2 is FYNNEI. Trimming took off 4 bases at V and 8 bases at J, with 17 bases between the two ends. The CDR3 spans 14 residues. As DNA, the CDR3 is TGTGCCAGCAGTGCGTACAGTTCGAACGTCGGCTACACCTTC. Its translation: CASSAYSSNVGYTF. Based on the CDR3 plus reference TRBV2 and TRBJ1-2, the full variable domain is EPEVTQTPSHQVTQMGQEVILRCVPISNHLYFYWYRQILGQKVEFLVSFYNNEISEKSEIFDDQFSVERPDGSNFTLKIRSTKLEDSAMYFCASSAYSSNVGYTFGSGTRLTVV.

The CDR3: CSVVGSGMNTEAFF. The CDR3 nucleotides are TGCAGCGTTGTTGGGTCAGGGATGAACACTGAAGCTTTCTTT. The chain has TRBV29-1 and TRBJ1-1, with TRBD1 as a possible D gene (5 bases). Looked up from germline, CDR1 is SQVTM and CDR2 is ANQGSEA. The CDR3 runs 14 residues. With 4 bases removed from V and 0 bases from J, the gap between germline ends came to 12 bases. Full variable domain (outside the CDR3, taken from reference TRBV29-1 and TRBJ1-1): SAVISQKPSRDICQRGTSLTIQCQVDSQVTMMFWYRQQPGQSLTLIATANQGSEATYESGFVIDKFPISRPNLTFSTLTVSNMSPEDSSIYLCSVVGSGMNTEAFFGQGTRLTVV.

CDR3 sequence reads: CASSFRGLGVHEQYF. CDR3 nucleotide sequence: TGTGCCAGCAGCTTCAGGGGGCTAGGTGTCCACGAGCAGTACTTC. The chain is built from TRBV13 and TRBJ2-7; 8 bases align to TRBD1. The CDR3 is made up of 15 amino acids. The germline V gene has CDR1 PRHDT and CDR2 FYEKMQ (reference sequence). V lost 3 bases to trimming and J lost 5 bases; unmatched junction nucleotides: 9. Using reference TRBV13 and TRBJ2-7 for the parts outside the CDR3, the full variable domain is AAGVIQSPRHLIKEKRETATLKCYPIPRHDTVYWYQQGPGQDPQFLISFYEKMQSDKGSIPDRFSAQQFSDYHSELNMSSLELGDSALYFCASSFRGLGVHEQYFGPGTRLTVT.

The chain joins TRBV29-1 to TRBJ2-2; 10 bases line up with TRBD2. V lost 4 bases, J lost 4 bases, and 3 bases stayed unmatched. Germline CDR1 reads SQVTM; CDR2 reads ANQGSEA. The CDR3 runs to 14 residues. The CDR3, as DNA: TGCAGCGTTGCCCTAGCGGGGGTCACCGGGGAGCTGTTTTTT. This translates into CSVALAGVTGELFF.

The chain recombines TRBV9 with TRBJ2-6; 7 nucleotides align to TRBD2. Trimming cost V 3 bases and J 1 base; bases outside gene matches: 1. The CDR3 is made up of 15 amino acids. Germline V gives CDR1 SGDLS, CDR2 YYNGEE. In nucleotides, the CDR3 is TGTGCCAGCAGCGCGGGAGGTTCTGGGGCCAACGTCCTGACTTTC. This sequence encodes CASSAGGSGANVLTF. Full variable domain (rest looked up from reference TRBV9 and TRBJ2-6): DSGVTQTPKHLITATGQRVTLRCSPRSGDLSVYWYQQSLDQGLQFLIQYYNGEERAKGNILERFSAQQFPDLHSELNLSSLELGDSALYFCASSAGGSGANVLTFGAGSRLTVL.